Listed below are T cell receptor beta chains from one sample, sequenced in a study of early T cells in non-severe SARS-CoV-2 infection. MiXCR, applied by TCRdb to the 5' RACE reads, yields one record per CDR3 protein. Of fewer than 80,000 distinct CDR3 sequences listed, 7% to 10% were seen once; the top ten hold roughly an eighth. The sample was whole blood, taken at baseline. The receptors come from an adult who was a healthcare worker with PCR-confirmed SARS-CoV-2 infection or an uninfected control (not recorded which). Each CDR3 is given with its conserved first and last residue. D genes are given only for firm matches. Clone size appears in some rows only: once, few, many, or a class for an expanded clone.

>TRBJ1-6|TRBD1|TRBV7-9|15|many
TGTGCCAGCAGCTTCGGACAGGGTTTTGGTTCACCCCTCCACTTT
CASSFGQGFGSPLHF
>TRBJ2-3|TRBD1|TRBV7-9|16|few
TGTGCCAGCAGCTTAGCGGACAGGGGGAACACAGATACGCAGTATTTT
CASSLADRGNTDTQYF
>TRBJ2-7|TRBD2|TRBV20-1|13|.
TGCAGTGCTACTTGGACTAGCAGCTACGAGCAGTACTTC
CSATWTSSYEQYF
>TRBJ2-4|TRBD2|TRBV10-2|17|few
TGCGCCAGCAGTGATTTGGCGGGAGCACTAGCCAAAAACATTCAGTACTTC
CASSDLAGALAKNIQYF
>TRBJ2-1|TRBD2|TRBV7-2|16|many
TGTGCCAGCAGCTCCCCCGGCGGGAGGAAGTTCAATGAGCAGTTCTTC
CASSSPGGRKFNEQFF
>TRBJ2-1|TRBD1|TRBV12-3/TRBV12-4|18|many
TGTGCCAGCAGTACCGGGACAGGGAGTAATCTGAACTACAATGAGCAGTTCTTC
CASSTGTGSNLNYNEQFF
>TRBJ2-7|.|TRBV27|15|few
TGTGCCAGCAGCCCATTTCAGAAGGTCACCTACGAGCAGTACTTC
CASSPFQKVTYEQYF
>TRBJ2-1|TRBD2|TRBV7-9|16|few
TGTGCCAGCAGCAGCAGCGGGAGGCCCCAGGGCAATGAGCAGTTCTTC
CASSSSGRPQGNEQFF
>TRBJ2-5|.|TRBV7-6|16|.
TGTGCCAGCAGCTTAGCCTCGATCGACAGCAAAGAGACCCAGTACTTC
CASSLASIDSKETQYF
>TRBJ2-1|.|TRBV20-1|15|.
TGCAGTGCCGACGGGCCTGGATGCTACTACAATGAGCAGTTCTTC
CSADGPGCYYNEQFF
>TRBJ2-3|.|TRBV10-3|12|.
TGTGCCATCAGTGAAGGCCGGGATACGCAGTATTTT
CAISEGRDTQYF
>TRBJ1-2|.|TRBV24-1|13|many
TGTGCCACCAGTGATGGAAGGTTTGGGGGCTACACCTTC
CATSDGRFGGYTF
>TRBJ2-2|TRBD1|TRBV19|14|.
TGTGCCAGTAGTGGACAGGCCCTGACCGGGGAGCTGTTTTTT
CASSGQALTGELFF
>TRBJ2-2|TRBD1|TRBV7-8|15|medium-sized
TGTGCCAGCAGCTTAGTGGGACAGGGGGCCCGGGAGCTGTTTTTT
CASSLVGQGARELFF
>TRBJ2-2|.|TRBV18|16|many
TGTGCCAGCTCACCCCAAAGCTTGAAGAACACCGGGGAGCTGTTTTTT
CASSPQSLKNTGELFF
>TRBJ1-2|TRBD1|TRBV12-5|14|few
TGTGCTAGTGGATCGACAGGGGATGTCTATGGCTACACCTTC
CASGSTGDVYGYTF
>TRBJ2-2|.|TRBV11-2|12|.
TGTGCCAGCAGGCCTTACACCGGGGAGCTGTTTTTT
CASRPYTGELFF
>TRBJ2-1|.|TRBV7-6|13|few
TGTGCCAGCAGCTCCCGGGACTCGGAAGAGCAGTTCTTC
CASSSRDSEEQFF
>TRBJ2-2|.|TRBV24-1|13|.
TGTGCCACCCGGAGGGGAGAAACCGGGGAGCTGTTTTTT
CATRRGETGELFF
>TRBJ1-5|.|TRBV20-1|13|many
TGCAGTGCTAGTCGGGGGAGAGATCAGCCCCAGCATTTT
CSASRGRDQPQHF
>TRBJ2-3|TRBD1|TRBV7-7|15|many
TGTGCTAGCAGCCGGACGGGACAGGCCACAGATACGCAGTATTTT
CASSRTGQATDTQYF
>TRBJ1-2|.|TRBV27|11|many
TGTGCCAGCAAGAAGGACGATGGCTACACCTTC
CASKKDDGYTF
>TRBJ2-7|TRBD2|TRBV5-1|16|many
TGCGCCAGCAGCTTGCTGTCCGCGGGAGGGCCGAGCGAGCAGTACTTC
CASSLLSAGGPSEQYF
>TRBJ2-1|TRBD1|TRBV24-1|17|.
TGTGCCACCAGTGATCCCGGACAGGGAAATATCGAGTATGAGCAGTTCTTC
CATSDPGQGNIEYEQFF
>TRBJ2-2|TRBD2|TRBV20-1|16|.
TGCAGTGCTAGGGCTAGCGGGAGCCCTAACACCGGGGAGCTGTTTTTT
CSARASGSPNTGELFF
>TRBJ2-2|.|TRBV7-6|13|many
TGTGCCAGCAGTTCCCCCGGGACCCAGGAGCTGTTTTTT
CASSSPGTQELFF
>TRBJ1-3|.|TRBV9|15|.
TGTGCCAGCAGCGTAGGCGGCAGCTCTGGAAACACCATATATTTT
CASSVGGSSGNTIYF
>TRBJ1-1|.|TRBV30|16|few
TGTGCCTGGAGTGTACGAATTGGGGTTTTGGACACTGAAGCTTTCTTT
CAWSVRIGVLDTEAFF
>TRBJ2-3|TRBD1|TRBV4-2|15|many
TGTGCCAGCAGCCAAGAGACAGGGATTAAAGATACGCAGTATTTT
CASSQETGIKDTQYF
>TRBJ2-2|TRBD2|TRBV19|19|many
TGTGCCAGTAGGACCGGGACTAGCGGGCCTAACGAGAACACCGGGGAGCTGTTTTTT
CASRTGTSGPNENTGELFF
>TRBJ2-7|TRBD1|TRBV16|14|many
TGTGCCAGCAGCCATTCCGGCAGGGGGTTCGAGCAGTACTTC
CASSHSGRGFEQYF
>TRBJ2-6|.|TRBV20-1|15|many
TGCAGTGCCGATGGAAGGTCTTCTGGGGCCAACGTCCTGACTTTC
CSADGRSSGANVLTF
>TRBJ1-2|.|TRBV4-1|18|many
TGCGCCAGCAGCCAAGGGGAGGGACATAAACCCCCTAACTATGGCTACACCTTC
CASSQGEGHKPPNYGYTF
>TRBJ2-2|TRBD2|TRBV12-3/TRBV12-4|16|few
TGTGCCAGCAGCCCAATTAGCGGGAGCGGCGCCGGGGAGCTGTTTTTT
CASSPISGSGAGELFF
>TRBJ1-6|TRBD1|TRBV4-3|17|.
TGCGCCAGCAGCCAAGGGGAGACAGGGGGAAGGAATTCACCCCTCCACTTT
CASSQGETGGRNSPLHF